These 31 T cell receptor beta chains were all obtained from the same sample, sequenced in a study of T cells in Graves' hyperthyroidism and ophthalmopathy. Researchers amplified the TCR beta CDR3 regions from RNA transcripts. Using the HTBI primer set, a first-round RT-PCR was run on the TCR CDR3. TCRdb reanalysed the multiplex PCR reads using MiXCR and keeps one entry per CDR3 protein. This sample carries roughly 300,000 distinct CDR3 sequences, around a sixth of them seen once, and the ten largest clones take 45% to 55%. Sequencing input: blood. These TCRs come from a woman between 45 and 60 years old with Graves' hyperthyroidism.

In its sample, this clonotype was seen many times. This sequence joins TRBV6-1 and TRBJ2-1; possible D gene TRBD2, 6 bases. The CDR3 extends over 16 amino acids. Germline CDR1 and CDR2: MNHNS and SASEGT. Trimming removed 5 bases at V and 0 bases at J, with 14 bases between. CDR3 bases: TGTGCCAGCAGTTCCGGGACTCTTAGCTCCTACAATGAGCAGTTCTTC. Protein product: CASSSGTLSSYNEQFF.

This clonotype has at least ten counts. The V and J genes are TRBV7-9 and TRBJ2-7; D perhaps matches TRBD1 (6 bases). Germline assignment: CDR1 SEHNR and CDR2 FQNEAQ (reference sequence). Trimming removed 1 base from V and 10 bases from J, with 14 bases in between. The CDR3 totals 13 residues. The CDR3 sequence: CASSLEGQTTQYF. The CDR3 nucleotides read TGTGCCAGCAGCTTAGAAGGACAGACTACTCAGTACTTC.

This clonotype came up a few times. The CDR3 DNA sequence: TGTGCCAGCAGCGGGAACGTGGGTAATGAGCAGTTCTTC. Translated, it gives CASSGNVGNEQFF. This rearrangement joins TRBV7-6 to TRBJ2-1; D gene ambiguous. CDR1 is SGHVS and CDR2 is FNYEAQ in the germline V gene. V lost 5 bases and J lost 7, with 12 bases in between. The CDR3 is 13 residues long.

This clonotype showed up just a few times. CDR3 region: CASSLGSDTGELFF. The CDR3 DNA reads as TGCGCCAGCAGCTTGGGATCTGACACCGGGGAGCTGTTTTTT. This sequence joins TRBV5-1 and TRBJ2-2; D unclear. CDR1 and CDR2 from the germline V gene are SGHRS and YFSETQ. CDR3 length equals 14 residues. V was shortened by 0 bases and J by 3 bases, with 6 bases between the two germline ends.

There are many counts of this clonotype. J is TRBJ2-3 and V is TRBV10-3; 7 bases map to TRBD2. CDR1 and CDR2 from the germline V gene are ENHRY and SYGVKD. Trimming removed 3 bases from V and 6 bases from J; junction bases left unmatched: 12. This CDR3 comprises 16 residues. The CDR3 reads CAISDELAWPQDTQYF. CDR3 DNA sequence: TGTGCCATCAGTGATGAACTAGCGTGGCCACAGGATACGCAGTATTTT.

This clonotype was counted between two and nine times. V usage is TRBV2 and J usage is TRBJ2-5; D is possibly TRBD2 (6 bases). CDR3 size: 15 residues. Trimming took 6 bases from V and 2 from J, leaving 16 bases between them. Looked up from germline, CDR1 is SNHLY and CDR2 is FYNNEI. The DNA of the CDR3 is TGTGCCAGCAGCCCCTCCGGGACTGTGCAAGAGACCCAGTACTTC. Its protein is CASSPSGTVQETQYF.

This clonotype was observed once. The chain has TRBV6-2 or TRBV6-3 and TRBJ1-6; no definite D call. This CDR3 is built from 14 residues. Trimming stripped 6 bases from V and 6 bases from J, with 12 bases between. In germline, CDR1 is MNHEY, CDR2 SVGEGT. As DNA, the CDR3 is TGTGCCAGCAGCGCTTTACGGGGTAATTCACCCCTCCACTTT. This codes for CASSALRGNSPLHF.

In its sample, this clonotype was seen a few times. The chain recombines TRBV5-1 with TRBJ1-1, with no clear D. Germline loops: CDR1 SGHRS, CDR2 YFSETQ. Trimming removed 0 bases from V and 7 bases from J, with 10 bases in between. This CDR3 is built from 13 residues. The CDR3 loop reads CASSLATQNEAFF. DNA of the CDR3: TGCGCCAGCAGCTTGGCCACTCAGAATGAAGCTTTCTTT.

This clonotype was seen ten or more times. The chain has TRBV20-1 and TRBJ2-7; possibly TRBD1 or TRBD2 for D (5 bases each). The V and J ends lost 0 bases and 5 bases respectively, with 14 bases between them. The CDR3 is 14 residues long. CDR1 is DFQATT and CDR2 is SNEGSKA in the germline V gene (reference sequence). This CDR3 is CSAREGREWNEQYF. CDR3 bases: TGCAGTGCTAGAGAGGGCAGGGAGTGGAACGAGCAGTACTTC.

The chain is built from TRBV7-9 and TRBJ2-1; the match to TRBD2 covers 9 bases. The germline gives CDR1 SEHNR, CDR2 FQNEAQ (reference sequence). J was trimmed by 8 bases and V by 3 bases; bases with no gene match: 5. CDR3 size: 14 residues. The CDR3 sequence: CASSFAGGGDEQFF. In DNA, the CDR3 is TGTGCCAGCAGCTTCGCGGGGGGGGGGGATGAGCAGTTCTTC.

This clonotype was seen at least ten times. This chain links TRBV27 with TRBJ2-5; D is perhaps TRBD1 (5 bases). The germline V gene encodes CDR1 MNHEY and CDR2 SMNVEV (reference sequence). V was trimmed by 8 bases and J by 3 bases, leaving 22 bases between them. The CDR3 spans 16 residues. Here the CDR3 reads CASLNWNPDREETQYF. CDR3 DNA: TGTGCCAGCCTAAACTGGAACCCAGACAGAGAAGAGACCCAGTACTTC.

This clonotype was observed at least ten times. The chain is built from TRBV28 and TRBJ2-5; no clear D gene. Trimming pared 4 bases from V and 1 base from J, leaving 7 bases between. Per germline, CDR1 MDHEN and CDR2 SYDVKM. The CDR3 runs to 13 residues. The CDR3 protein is CASSSYTQETQYF. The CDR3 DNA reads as TGTGCCAGCAGTTCATATACCCAAGAGACCCAGTACTTC.

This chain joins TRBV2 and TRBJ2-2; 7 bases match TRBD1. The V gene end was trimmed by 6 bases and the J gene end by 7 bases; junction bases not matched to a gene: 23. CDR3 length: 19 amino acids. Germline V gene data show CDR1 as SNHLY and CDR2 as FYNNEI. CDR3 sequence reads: CASSVRSRQGVSKIGELFF. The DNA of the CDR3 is TGTGCCAGCAGCGTCCGTTCTAGACAGGGTGTTAGCAAGATCGGGGAGCTGTTTTTT.

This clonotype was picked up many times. The CDR3 nucleotides read TGTGCCAGCAGCAAAAGGCTGAACACTGAAGCTTTCTTT. It encodes CASSKRLNTEAFF. The genes are TRBV28 and TRBJ1-1; no reliable D call. Trimming took 6 bases from V and 0 from J, leaving 8 bases between them. The CDR3 loop spans 13 amino acids. CDR1 is MDHEN and CDR2 is SYDVKM in the germline V gene. Full variable domain (missing parts from reference TRBV28 and TRBJ1-1): DVKVTQSSRYLVKRTGEKVFLECVQDMDHENMFWYRQDPGLGLRLIYFSYDVKMKEKGDIPEGYSVSREKKERFSLILESASTNQTSMYLCASSKRLNTEAFFGQGTRLTVV.

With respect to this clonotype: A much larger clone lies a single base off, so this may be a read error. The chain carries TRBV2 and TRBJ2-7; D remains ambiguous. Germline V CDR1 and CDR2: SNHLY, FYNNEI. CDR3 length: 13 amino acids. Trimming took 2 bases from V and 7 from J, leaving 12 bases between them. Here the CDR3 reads CASSEITSWEQYF. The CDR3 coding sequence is TGTGCCAGCAGTGAAATAACCTCTTGGGAGCAGTACTTC.

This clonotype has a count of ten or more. The CDR3 DNA follows: TGCAGTGCTAGGGAAATGGGGGGCGACTATGGCTACACCTTC. Amino acids: CSAREMGGDYGYTF. The rearrangement links TRBV20-1 to TRBJ1-2; tentatively, D is TRBD1 (6 bases). V gave up 3 bases and J gave up 3 bases, with 14 bases separating them. CDR1 is DFQATT, CDR2 SNEGSKA, per germline (reference sequence). The CDR3 has 14 residues.

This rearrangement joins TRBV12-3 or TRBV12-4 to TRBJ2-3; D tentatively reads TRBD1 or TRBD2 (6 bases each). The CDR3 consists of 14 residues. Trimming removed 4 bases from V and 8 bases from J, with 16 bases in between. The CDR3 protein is CASSSGGPGPTQYF. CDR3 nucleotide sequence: TGTGCCAGCAGTTCCGGGGGCCCTGGGCCTACGCAGTATTTT.

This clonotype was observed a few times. This CDR3 reads CASSLGSDTGWKPQHF. DNA for the CDR3: TGTGCCAGCAGCTTGGGTTCAGACACCGGGTGGAAGCCCCAGCATTTT. The chain is built from TRBV5-6 and TRBJ1-5; D is uncertain. The CDR3 covers 16 residues. The V and J ends lost 0 bases and 8 bases respectively, with 18 bases between them. Germline V gene data show CDR1 as SGHDT and CDR2 as YYEEEE. Full variable domain (outside the CDR3, taken from reference TRBV5-6 and TRBJ1-5): DAGVTQSPTHLIKTRGQQVTLRCSPKSGHDTVSWYQQALGQGPQFIFQYYEEEERQRGNFPDRFSGHQFPNYSSELNVNALLLGDSALYLCASSLGSDTGWKPQHFGDGTRLSIL.

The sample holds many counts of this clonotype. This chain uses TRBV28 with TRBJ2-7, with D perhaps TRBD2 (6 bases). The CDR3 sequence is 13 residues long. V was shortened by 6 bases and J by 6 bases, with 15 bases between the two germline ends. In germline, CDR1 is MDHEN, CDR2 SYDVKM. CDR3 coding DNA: TGTGCCAGCAGCCCTGGACGGAGGGCCGAGCAGTACTTC. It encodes CASSPGRRAEQYF.

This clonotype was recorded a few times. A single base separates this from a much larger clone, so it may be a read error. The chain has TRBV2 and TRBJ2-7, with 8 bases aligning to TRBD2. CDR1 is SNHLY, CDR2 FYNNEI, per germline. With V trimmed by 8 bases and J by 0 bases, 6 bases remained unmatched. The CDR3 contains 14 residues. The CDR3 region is CASQTSGASYEQYF. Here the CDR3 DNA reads TGTGCCAGCCAAACTAGCGGCGCCTCCTACGAGCAGTACTTC.

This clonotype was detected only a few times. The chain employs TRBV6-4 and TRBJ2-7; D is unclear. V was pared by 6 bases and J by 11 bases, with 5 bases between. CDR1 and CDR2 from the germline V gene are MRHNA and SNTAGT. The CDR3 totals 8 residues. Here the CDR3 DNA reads TGTGCCAGCAGCGGAGAGTACTTC. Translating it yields CASSGEYF.

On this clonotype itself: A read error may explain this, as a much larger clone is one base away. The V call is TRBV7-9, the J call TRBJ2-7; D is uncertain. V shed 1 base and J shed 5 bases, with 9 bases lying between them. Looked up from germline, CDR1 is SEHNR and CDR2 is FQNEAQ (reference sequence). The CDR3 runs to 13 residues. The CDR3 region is CASSLGYVDEQYV. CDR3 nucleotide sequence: TGTGCCAGCAGCTTAGGGTATGTTGACGAGCAGTACGTC.

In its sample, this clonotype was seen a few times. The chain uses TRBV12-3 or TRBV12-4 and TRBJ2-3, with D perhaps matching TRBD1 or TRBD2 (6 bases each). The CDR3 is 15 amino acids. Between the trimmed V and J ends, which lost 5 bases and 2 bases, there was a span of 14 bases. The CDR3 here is CASSGPGATTDTQYF. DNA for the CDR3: TGTGCCAGCAGTGGACCGGGGGCAACCACAGATACGCAGTATTTT.

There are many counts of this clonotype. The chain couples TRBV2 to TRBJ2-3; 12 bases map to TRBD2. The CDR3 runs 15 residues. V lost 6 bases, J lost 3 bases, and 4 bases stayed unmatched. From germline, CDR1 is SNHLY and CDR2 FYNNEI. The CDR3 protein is CASRTSGSLTDTQYF. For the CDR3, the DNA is TGTGCCAGCAGGACTAGCGGGAGCCTGACAGATACGCAGTATTTT. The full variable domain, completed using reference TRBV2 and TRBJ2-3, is EPEVTQTPSHQVTQMGQEVILRCVPISNHLYFYWYRQILGQKVEFLVSFYNNEISEKSEIFDDQFSVERPDGSNFTLKIRSTKLEDSAMYFCASRTSGSLTDTQYFGPGTRLTVL.

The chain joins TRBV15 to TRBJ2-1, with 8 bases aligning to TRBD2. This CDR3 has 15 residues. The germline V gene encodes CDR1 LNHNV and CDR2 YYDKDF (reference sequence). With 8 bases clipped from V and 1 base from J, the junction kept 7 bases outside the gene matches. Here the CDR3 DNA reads TGTGCCACCCGGGGCGGGAGGCCGTCCTACAATGAGCAGTTCTTC. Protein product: CATRGGRPSYNEQFF. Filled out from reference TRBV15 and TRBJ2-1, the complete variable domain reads DAMVIQNPRYQVTQFGKPVTLSCSQTLNHNVMYWYQQKSSQAPKLLFHYYDKDFNNEADTPDNFQSRRPNTSFCFLDIRSPGLGDTAMYLCATRGGRPSYNEQFFGPGTRLTVL.

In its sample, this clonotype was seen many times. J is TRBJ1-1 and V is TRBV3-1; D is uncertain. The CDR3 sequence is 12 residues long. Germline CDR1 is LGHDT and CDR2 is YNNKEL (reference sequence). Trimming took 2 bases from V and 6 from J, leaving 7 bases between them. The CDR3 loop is CASSQWMAEAFF. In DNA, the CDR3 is TGTGCCAGCAGCCAATGGATGGCTGAAGCTTTCTTT.

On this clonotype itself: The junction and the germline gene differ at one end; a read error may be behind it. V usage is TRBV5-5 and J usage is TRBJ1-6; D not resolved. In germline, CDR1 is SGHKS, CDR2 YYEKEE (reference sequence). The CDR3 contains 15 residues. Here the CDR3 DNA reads TGTGCCAGCAGCTTGGATTGGGCTTATAATTTACCCCTCCACTTT. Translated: CASSLDWAYNLPLHF. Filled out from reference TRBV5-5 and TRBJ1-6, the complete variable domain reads DAGVTQSPTHLIKTRGQQVTLRCSPISGHKSVSWYQQVLGQGPQFIFQYYEKEERGRGNFPDRFSARQFPNYSSELNVNALLLGDSALYLCASSLDWAYNLPLHFGNGTRLTVT.

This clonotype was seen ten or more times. As DNA, the CDR3 is TGTGCCAGCAGTAATGGACTAGCGGGAGTTGAGACCCAGTACTTC. Its protein product is CASSNGLAGVETQYF. This chain uses TRBV28 with TRBJ2-5; 13 positions agree with TRBD2. CDR1 is MDHEN, CDR2 SYDVKM, per germline. V lost 5 bases and J lost 5; bases outside the gene matches: 5. CDR3 length: 15 residues.

The CDR3 loop is CASSEPGSLLSVEQYV. The CDR3 bases are TGTGCCAGCAGTGAACCCGGGTCGCTCCTATCCGTCGAGCAGTACGTC. The chain carries TRBV6-1 and TRBJ2-7; no firm D call. This CDR3 spans 16 amino acids. Germline loops: CDR1 MNHNS, CDR2 SASEGT. V lost 2 bases and J lost 6, with 20 bases in between.

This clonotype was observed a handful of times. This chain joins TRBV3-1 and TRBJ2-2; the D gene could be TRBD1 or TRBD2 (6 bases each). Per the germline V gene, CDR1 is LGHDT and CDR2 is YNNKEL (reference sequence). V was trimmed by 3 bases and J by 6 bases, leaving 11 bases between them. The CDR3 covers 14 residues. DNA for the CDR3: TGTGCCAGCAGCCACAAGGGGGGCGCCGGGGAGCTGTTTTTT. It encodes CASSHKGGAGELFF.

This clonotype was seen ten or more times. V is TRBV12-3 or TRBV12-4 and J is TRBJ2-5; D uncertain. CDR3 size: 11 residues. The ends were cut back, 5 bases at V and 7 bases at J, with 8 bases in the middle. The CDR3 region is CASSPDLTQYF. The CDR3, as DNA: TGTGCCAGCAGTCCGGATCTGACCCAGTACTTC.